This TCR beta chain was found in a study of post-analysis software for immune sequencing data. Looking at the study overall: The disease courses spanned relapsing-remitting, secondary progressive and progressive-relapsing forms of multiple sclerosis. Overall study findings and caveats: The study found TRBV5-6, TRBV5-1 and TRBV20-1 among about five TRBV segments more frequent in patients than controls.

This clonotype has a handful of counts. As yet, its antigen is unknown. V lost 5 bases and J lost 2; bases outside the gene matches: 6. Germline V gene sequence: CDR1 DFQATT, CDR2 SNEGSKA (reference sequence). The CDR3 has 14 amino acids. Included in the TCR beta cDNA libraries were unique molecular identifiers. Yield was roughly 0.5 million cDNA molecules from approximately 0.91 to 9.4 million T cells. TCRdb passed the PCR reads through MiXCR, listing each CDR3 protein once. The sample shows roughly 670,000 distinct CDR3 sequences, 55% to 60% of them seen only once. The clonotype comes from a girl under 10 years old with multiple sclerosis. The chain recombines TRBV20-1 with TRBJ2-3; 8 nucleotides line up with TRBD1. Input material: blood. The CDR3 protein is CSALQGEITDTQYF. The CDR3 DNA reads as TGCAGTGCTCTACAGGGGGAGATCACAGATACGCAGTATTTT.